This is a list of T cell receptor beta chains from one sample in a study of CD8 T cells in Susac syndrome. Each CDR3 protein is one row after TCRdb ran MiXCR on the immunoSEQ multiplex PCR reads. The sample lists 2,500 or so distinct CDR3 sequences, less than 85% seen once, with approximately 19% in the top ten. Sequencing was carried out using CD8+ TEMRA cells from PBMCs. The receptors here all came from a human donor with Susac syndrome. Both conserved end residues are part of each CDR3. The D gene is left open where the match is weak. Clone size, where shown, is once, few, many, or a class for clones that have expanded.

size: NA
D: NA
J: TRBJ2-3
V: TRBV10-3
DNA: TGTGCCATCAGTGTCTTCGAGACAGATACGCAGTATTTT
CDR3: CAISVFETDTQYF

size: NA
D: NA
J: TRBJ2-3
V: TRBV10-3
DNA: TGTGCCATCAGTGCCCCCGAAGAGAGCACAGATACGCAGTATTTT
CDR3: CAISAPEESTDTQYF

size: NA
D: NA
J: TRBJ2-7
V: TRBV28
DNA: TGTGCCAGCAGTTTATTGGGGGACGAGCAGTACTTC
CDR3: CASSLLGDEQYF

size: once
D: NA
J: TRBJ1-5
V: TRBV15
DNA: TGTGCCACCAGCAGAGAGGGGGTTAGCAATCAGCCCCAGCATTTT
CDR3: CATSREGVSNQPQHF

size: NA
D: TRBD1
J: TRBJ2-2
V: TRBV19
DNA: TGTGCCAGTAGTATAGATCAGGGGGCCGGGGAGCTGTTTTTT
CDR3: CASSIDQGAGELFF

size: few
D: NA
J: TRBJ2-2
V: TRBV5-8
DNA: TGTGCCATATTACAATGGGGCACCGGGGAGCTGTTTTTT
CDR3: CAILQWGTGELFF

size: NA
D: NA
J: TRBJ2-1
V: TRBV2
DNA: TGTGCCAGCAGCTTACAGCGATACAATGAGCAGTTCTTC
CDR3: CASSLQRYNEQFF

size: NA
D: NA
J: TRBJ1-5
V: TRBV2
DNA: TGTGCCAGCAGTGATATTAAAATGAGAAATCAGCCCCAGCATTTT
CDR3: CASSDIKMRNQPQHF

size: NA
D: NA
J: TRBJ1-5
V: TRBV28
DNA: TGTGCCAGCAGTTATACGGCTTATCAGCCCCAGCATTTT
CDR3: CASSYTAYQPQHF

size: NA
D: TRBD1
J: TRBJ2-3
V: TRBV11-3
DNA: TGTGCCAGCAGCCCACAGGGGTTCGCAGATACGCAGTATTTT
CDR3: CASSPQGFADTQYF